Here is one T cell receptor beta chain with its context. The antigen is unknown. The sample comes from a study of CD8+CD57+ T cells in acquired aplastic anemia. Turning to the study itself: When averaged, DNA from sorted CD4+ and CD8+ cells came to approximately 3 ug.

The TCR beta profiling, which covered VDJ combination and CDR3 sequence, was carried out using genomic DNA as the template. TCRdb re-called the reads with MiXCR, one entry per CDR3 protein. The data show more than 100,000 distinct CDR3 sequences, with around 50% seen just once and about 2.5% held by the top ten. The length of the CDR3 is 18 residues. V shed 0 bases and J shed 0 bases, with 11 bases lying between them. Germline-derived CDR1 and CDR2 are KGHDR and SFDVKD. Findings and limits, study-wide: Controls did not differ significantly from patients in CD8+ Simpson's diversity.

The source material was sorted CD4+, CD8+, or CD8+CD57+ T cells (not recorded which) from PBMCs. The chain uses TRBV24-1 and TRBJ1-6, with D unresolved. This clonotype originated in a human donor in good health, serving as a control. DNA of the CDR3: TGTGCCACCAGTGATTTGCATGCAGGCAGCTCCTATAATTCACCCCTCCACTTT. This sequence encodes CATSDLHAGSSYNSPLHF.